This TCR beta chain emerged from a study of shared clonotypes between healthy human individuals. Study information: CD4 naive and memory got three plates each, CD8 naive two, CD8 memory one.

CDR3 length equals 16 residues. Trimming took 3 bases from V and 4 from J, leaving 16 bases between them. The germline V gene encodes CDR1 SGHVS and CDR2 FNYEAQ. Regarding the study as a whole: Despite large depth, sorted-subset datasets appeared incompletely sequenced.

Details on this clone: What it binds is unknown.

The material for each subset, its genomic DNA, was split evenly across several immunoSEQ plates. Clones were sequenced by immunoSEQ multiplex PCR, and TCRdb holds only the in-frame ones, with some missing. The table lists 2,100,000 or so clones, roughly 95% of them singletons. The TCR sequence derives from a young man in good health. Sequenced material: naive CD4+ T cells sorted from blood. The subset is: CD45RA+ positively selected. The chain recombines TRBV7-6 with TRBJ2-1; D is possibly TRBD1 or TRBD2 (5 bases each). The CDR3: CASSFGTGIGYNEQFF. The CDR3 DNA sequence: TGTGCCAGCAGCTTTGGGACGGGAATCGGGTACAATGAGCAGTTCTTC.